This TCR beta chain was found in a study of cytomegalovirus exposure and HLA in healthy donors. Overall study results and limits: About 180 TCR beta chains were listed as cytomegalovirus-associated. According to a subsequent analysis, TCR clusters identified in the first cohort showed a tendency to co-occur across the approximately 120 validation repertoires.

The CDR3 sequence is 14 residues long. Germline assignment: CDR1 KGHSY and CDR2 FQNENV. With 4 bases removed from V and 1 base from J, the gap between germline ends came to 10 bases. The repertoire was sequenced with immunoSEQ multiplex PCR; TCRdb's copy has only in-frame clones and lacks some. The repertoire has tens of thousands of clones, 84% of them found once; the top ten carry about 12%. About this clone itself: Its cognate antigen is unknown.

Sequenced: PBMCs. V usage is TRBV16 and J usage is TRBJ1-1; the D gene is possibly TRBD1 (6 bases). This clonotype was sampled from a woman aged 18-29 years in good health and CMV-seropositive. The DNA for the CDR3 is TGTGCCAGCAGCCCCCAGGGGCAGAACACTGAAGCTTTCTTT. Residues: CASSPQGQNTEAFF.